Listed here are 21 T cell receptor beta chains from one sample, sequenced in a study of T-cell reconstitution after alpha-beta-depleted transplantation in children. It was with unique molecular identifiers that the TCRbeta library was prepared. TCRdb analysed the PCR reads with MiXCR anew, one entry per CDR3 protein. The data show about 540,000 distinct CDR3 sequences, with around 18% seen just once and more than 2.5% held by the top ten. The sample here was PBMCs from the stem cell graft donor, taken from the stem cell graft. The receptors were gathered from a human donor who donated a stem cell graft to a child with acute lymphoblastic leukemia.

This clonotype was seen only a few times. The rearrangement links TRBV29-1 to TRBJ2-2; 11 bases map to TRBD1. Germline V CDR1 and CDR2: SQVTM, ANQGSEA. This CDR3 contains 16 residues. The junction had 11 bases not matched to a gene; V was cut back by 6 bases and J by 5 bases. The CDR3 region is CSVGGQGAFLTGELFF. The CDR3 bases are TGCAGCGTGGGCGGACAGGGGGCTTTCTTAACCGGGGAGCTGTTTTTT.

This clonotype has more than one count but fewer than ten. The CDR3 spells CASSLGGLRNQPQHF. The DNA for the CDR3 is TGTGCCAGCAGTCTCGGCGGCCTTAGGAATCAGCCCCAGCATTTT. The rearrangement uses TRBV6-2 or TRBV6-3 and TRBJ1-5; no firm D call. Trimming stripped 5 bases from V and 4 bases from J, with 15 bases between. The germline gives CDR1 MNHEY, CDR2 SVGEGT. The CDR3 sequence is 15 residues long.

The chain recombines TRBV5-1 with TRBJ2-7, with D tentatively TRBD1 (5 bases). The V gene lost 0 bases and the J gene lost 4 bases, with 14 bases spanning the gap. This CDR3 contains 15 residues. The germline V gene has CDR1 SGHRS and CDR2 YFSETQ. Here the CDR3 reads CASSLELGQGYEQYF. CDR3 DNA sequence: TGCGCCAGCAGCTTGGAATTGGGGCAAGGGTACGAGCAGTACTTC.

This clonotype was seen ten or more times. This sequence joins TRBV5-1 and TRBJ2-3; D not resolved. The CDR3 is 12 residues long. V lost 0 bases to trimming and J lost 5 bases, with 4 bases between them. Germline V gene sequence: CDR1 SGHRS, CDR2 YFSETQ. Here the CDR3 DNA reads TGCGCCAGCAGCTTGGTAGGAGATACGCAGTATTTT. Protein sequence: CASSLVGDTQYF.

The rearrangement uses TRBV7-3 and TRBJ1-6; D ambiguous. From germline, CDR1 is SGHTA and CDR2 FQGTGA. Trimming cost V 5 bases and J 7 bases, with 9 bases left between them. This CDR3 is built from 13 residues. DNA of the CDR3: TGTGCCAGCAGCGCTGACGGAAATTCACCCCTCCACTTT. Its protein product is CASSADGNSPLHF.

This clonotype was seen ten or more times. The chain recombines TRBV29-1 with TRBJ1-1; no firm D call. This CDR3 is 11 amino acids long. V lost 1 base, J lost 1 base, and 1 base lay in between. CDR1 and CDR2 from the germline V gene are SQVTM and ANQGSEA. CDR3 region: CSVEANTEAFF. The CDR3 nucleotides read TGCAGCGTTGAAGCGAACACTGAAGCTTTCTTT.

This clonotype was detected only a few times. The chain joins TRBV7-9 to TRBJ2-7, with 8 bases aligning to TRBD2. The CDR3 extends over 15 amino acids. Trimming at V came to 2 bases and at J to 5 bases, leaving 8 bases not matched to a gene. Germline V lookup: CDR1 SEHNR, CDR2 FQNEAQ (reference sequence). The CDR3 spells CASSLRSGRVHEQYF. CDR3 nucleotides: TGTGCCAGCAGCTTAAGGTCCGGGAGGGTCCACGAGCAGTACTTC.

This clonotype was counted only a few times. The chain employs TRBV28 and TRBJ1-5, with D uncertain. The germline V gene has CDR1 MDHEN and CDR2 SYDVKM. The CDR3 runs to 12 residues. V lost 6 bases and J 6 bases, leaving 9 bases between the germline ends. This CDR3 is CASRLIGQPQHF. CDR3 DNA sequence: TGTGCCAGCAGACTGATTGGTCAGCCCCAGCATTTT.

This clonotype was recorded many times. The chain employs TRBV18 and TRBJ2-7; D may be TRBD2 (5 bases). Trimming removed 2 bases at V and 4 bases at J, with 6 bases between. The germline CDR1 and CDR2 sequences are KGHSH and LQKENI. This CDR3 spans 12 amino acids. The DNA for the CDR3 is TGTGCCAGCTCACCAGCGGGTTACGAGCAGTACTTC. It is translated as CASSPAGYEQYF.

Many counts were recorded for this clonotype. The chain links TRBV3-1 to TRBJ1-1; D is uncertain. Deletions cut 4 bases from V and 5 bases from J, with 8 bases between. Per the germline V gene, CDR1 is LGHDT and CDR2 is YNNKEL (reference sequence). The CDR3 loop spans 12 amino acids. CDR3 DNA: TGTGCCAGCAGCCGCAGAGGGACTGAAGCTTTCTTT. Translation: CASSRRGTEAFF.

This clonotype was seen once. In DNA form, the CDR3 reads TGCGCCAGCAGCTCCGGACAGGTGTGGCCCCAGTACTTC. Protein sequence: CASSSGQVWPQYF. The rearrangement links TRBV5-1 to TRBJ2-5; 7 bases are shared with TRBD1. The CDR3 is 13 residues long. The germline CDR1 and CDR2 sequences are SGHRS and YFSETQ. The junction had 8 bases not matched to a gene; V was cut back by 3 bases and J by 9 bases.

V is TRBV5-1 and J is TRBJ2-5; 8 bases fit TRBD2. The CDR3 runs to 16 residues. Looked up from germline, CDR1 is SGHRS and CDR2 is YFSETQ. The J segment lost 3 bases and the V segment lost 0 bases, leaving 7 bases of the junction unmatched. CDR3 sequence: CASSLDSAGGEETQYF. The DNA of the CDR3 is TGCGCCAGCAGCTTGGACTCGGCGGGAGGCGAAGAGACCCAGTACTTC.

This clonotype was observed a handful of times. An end of the junction differs from the germline gene, which may be a read error. The chain links TRBV3-1 to TRBJ2-5; 8 nucleotides agree with TRBD1. This CDR3 has 15 amino acids. Germline CDR1 is LGHDT and CDR2 is YNNKEL (reference sequence). CDR3: CASRVDREAQGTQYF. Written as DNA, the CDR3 is TGTGCCAGCAGGGTGGACAGGGAGGCCCAAGGGACCCAGTACTTC.

This rearrangement joins TRBV20-1 to TRBJ2-2; D is uncertain. Trimming shortened V by 5 bases and J by 3 bases, and 10 bases separated the two germline ends. This CDR3 comprises 13 residues. Germline V lookup: CDR1 DFQATT, CDR2 SNEGSKA (reference sequence). The CDR3 loop is CSAPESYTGELFF. The CDR3 coding sequence is TGCAGTGCTCCGGAGTCTTACACCGGGGAGCTGTTTTTT.

The genes are TRBV12-3 or TRBV12-4 and TRBJ2-1; TRBD2 matches at 9 bases. The CDR3 totals 16 residues. Losses at the gene ends were 2 bases for V and 6 bases for J; bases not matched to a gene: 8. The chain's CDR3 is CASSLRGGRAFNEQFF. CDR3 nucleotides: TGTGCCAGCAGTTTAAGGGGCGGGAGGGCTTTCAATGAGCAGTTCTTC.

This clonotype has only a few counts. The chain has TRBV7-9 and TRBJ2-6; no firm D call. The CDR3 runs to 14 residues. The germline gives CDR1 SEHNR, CDR2 FQNEAQ (reference sequence). The ends were cut back, 0 bases at V and 4 bases at J, with 4 bases in the middle. The CDR3 nucleotides read TGTGCCAGCAGCTTAGCGCTGGGGGCCAACGTCCTGACTTTC. This codes for CASSLALGANVLTF.

This clonotype was seen a few times. DNA of the CDR3: TGTGCCAGCAGCTTCGGACTAGCGGGAGCGGACGAGCAGTACTTC. Translating it yields CASSFGLAGADEQYF. The chain combines TRBV7-8 with TRBJ2-7; 13 bases line up with TRBD2. The V gene end was trimmed by 3 bases and the J gene end by 5 bases; junction bases not matched to a gene: 4. The CDR3 has 15 residues. Germline V gives CDR1 SGHVS, CDR2 FQNEAQ.

This clonotype was counted a few times. The chain carries TRBV12-3 or TRBV12-4 and TRBJ1-2, with D possibly being TRBD1 (6 bases). The CDR3 extends over 13 amino acids. V was pared by 3 bases and J by 3 bases, with 8 bases between. The CDR3 protein is CASSFPGDYGYTF. The CDR3, as DNA: TGTGCCAGCAGTTTCCCAGGGGACTATGGCTACACCTTC.

V and J are TRBV7-6 and TRBJ2-2, with 12 positions matching TRBD2. The CDR3 extends over 18 amino acids. Trimming removed 0 bases from V and 2 bases from J; junction bases left unmatched: 4. CDR1 is SGHVS and CDR2 is FNYEAQ in the germline V gene. The CDR3 sequence: CASSLAASGRANTGELFF. The CDR3, as DNA: TGTGCCAGCAGCTTAGCCGCTAGCGGGAGGGCCAACACCGGGGAGCTGTTTTTT. The full variable domain, with the rest looked up from reference TRBV7-6 and TRBJ2-2, is GAGVSQSPRYKVTKRGQDVALRCDPISGHVSLYWYRQALGQGPEFLTYFNYEAQQDKSGLPNDRFSAERPEGSISTLTIQRTEQRDSAMYRCASSLAASGRANTGELFFGEGSRLTVL.

The chain couples TRBV29-1 to TRBJ2-7, with D unresolved. CDR3 length: 12 residues. V was pared by 0 bases and J by 3 bases, with 6 bases between. Germline V gives CDR1 SQVTM, CDR2 ANQGSEA. The CDR3 spells CSVEDRIYEQYF. DNA of the CDR3: TGCAGCGTTGAAGACAGAATCTACGAGCAGTACTTC.

The chain recombines TRBV5-1 with TRBJ2-7, with 8 bases aligning to TRBD2. The germline V gene encodes CDR1 SGHRS and CDR2 YFSETQ. The CDR3 runs 15 residues. J lost 4 bases, V lost 0 bases, and 6 bases had no gene match. The CDR3 bases are TGCGCCAGCAGCTTGGAGGCCAGCGGGGGTTACGAGCAGTACTTC. Its protein product is CASSLEASGGYEQYF. The full variable domain, rest sourced from reference TRBV5-1 and TRBJ2-7, is KAGVTQTPRYLIKTRGQQVTLSCSPISGHRSVSWYQQTPGQGLQFLFEYFSETQRNKGNFPGRFSGRQFSNSRSEMNVSTLELGDSALYLCASSLEASGGYEQYFGPGTRLTVT.